Following are 28 T cell receptor beta chains from one sample sequenced in a study of cytomegalovirus exposure and HLA in healthy donors. The primer mix had 60 Vbeta and 13 Jbeta primers. Assay used: immunoSEQ multiplex PCR; TCRdb lists only in-frame clones, some missing. The table includes about 55,000 clones, about 67% detected once. The sequenced sample was PBMCs. The source is a man in his forties in good health and CMV-seropositive.

The chain joins TRBV7-8 to TRBJ2-3; 14 nucleotides line up with TRBD2. The germline V gene encodes CDR1 SGHVS and CDR2 FQNEAQ. The trim removed 3 bases at V and 4 bases at J, leaving 6 bases unmatched. The CDR3 has 17 residues. CDR3 sequence (DNA): TGTGCCAGCAGCTTCGGGACTAGCGGGGGATTCCCAGATACGCAGTATTTT. This translates into CASSFGTSGGFPDTQYF.

This clone was counted a few times. The CDR3 bases are TGCGCCAGCAGCCAAACAGGGAACACTGAAGCTTTCTTT. Residues: CASSQTGNTEAFF. V usage is TRBV4-3 and J usage is TRBJ1-1, with a possible D match to TRBD1 (5 bases). This CDR3 is built from 13 residues. Germline-derived CDR1 and CDR2 are LGHNA and YSLEER. V gave up 2 bases and J gave up 1 base, with 5 bases separating them.

The rearrangement joins TRBV7-2 to TRBJ1-3; no definite D call. V gave up 1 base and J gave up 3 bases, with 7 bases separating them. CDR3 length equals 14 residues. Germline V gene lookup returns CDR1 SGHTA and CDR2 FQGNSA. The CDR3 loop reads CASSLGAGGNTIYF. In DNA form, the CDR3 reads TGTGCCAGCAGCTTAGGAGCGGGTGGAAACACCATATATTTT.

The V and J genes are TRBV5-4 and TRBJ2-7; 9 nucleotides align to TRBD1. Germline V gene lookup returns CDR1 SGHNT and CDR2 YYREEE (reference sequence). V gave up 4 bases and J gave up 5 bases; unmatched junction bases: 7. The length of the CDR3 is 14 residues. The CDR3 sequence: CASSPRTGDHEQYF. CDR3 bases: TGTGCCAGCAGCCCTCGGACAGGGGATCACGAGCAGTACTTC.

This clone was recorded once. The V gene is TRBV5-1, the J gene TRBJ2-5; the match to TRBD1 covers 8 bases. Looked up from germline, CDR1 is SGHRS and CDR2 is YFSETQ. Trimming took 2 bases from V and 8 from J; bases not matched to a gene: 5. The length of the CDR3 is 13 residues. CDR3 residues: CASSFSTGDTQYF. CDR3 bases: TGCGCCAGCAGCTTTTCGACAGGGGATACCCAGTACTTC. Complete variable domain (other parts from reference TRBV5-1 and TRBJ2-5): KAGVTQTPRYLIKTRGQQVTLSCSPISGHRSVSWYQQTPGQGLQFLFEYFSETQRNKGNFPGRFSGRQFSNSRSEMNVSTLELGDSALYLCASSFSTGDTQYFGPGTRLLVL.

This CDR3 reads CASSPRGGNEQYF. Here the CDR3 DNA reads TGTGCCAGCAGCCCCAGAGGGGGCAACGAGCAGTACTTC. The chain uses TRBV6-5 and TRBJ2-7, with 7 bases fitting TRBD1. CDR1 is MNHEY, CDR2 SVGAGI, per germline. The length of the CDR3 is 13 residues. The ends lost 6 bases at V and 5 bases at J; junction bases unmatched: 7.

This rearrangement joins TRBV19 to TRBJ1-4; no definite D call. CDR3 length: 16 amino acids. Germline CDR1 and CDR2: LNHDA and SQIVND (reference sequence). The V gene lost 3 bases and the J gene lost 2 bases, with 13 bases spanning the gap. The CDR3 nucleotides are TGTGCCAGTAGTATTCCGGAAGCAGCGACTAATGAAAAACTGTTTTTT. Residues: CASSIPEAATNEKLFF.

A word on this clone: Other DNA sequences in this sample translate to the same CDR3. V and J are TRBV18 and TRBJ1-1; 8 bases map to TRBD1. The CDR3 consists of 15 residues. The V gene end was trimmed by 3 bases and the J gene end by 1 base; junction bases not matched to a gene: 4. Germline V CDR1 and CDR2: KGHSH, LQKENI. In DNA, the CDR3 is TGTGCCAGCTCACCGAGGACAGGGCGGAACACTGAAGCTTTCTTT. Translated, it gives CASSPRTGRNTEAFF. Together with reference TRBV18 and TRBJ1-1, the CDR3 gives the full variable domain: NAGVMQNPRHLVRRRGQEARLRCSPMKGHSHVYWYRQLPEEGLKFMVYLQKENIIDESGMPKERFSAEFPKEGPSILRIQQVVRGDSAAYFCASSPRTGRNTEAFFGQGTRLTVV.

V and J are TRBV7-2 and TRBJ1-2; TRBD1 agrees at 7 bases. Losses at the gene ends were 4 bases for V and 1 base for J; bases not matched to a gene: 12. The CDR3 is 17 residues long. Looked up from germline, CDR1 is SGHTA and CDR2 is FQGNSA. CDR3 sequence (DNA): TGTGCCAGCAGCTCTCCATCCCGACAGGGAAGTAACTATGGCTACACCTTC. It is translated as CASSSPSRQGSNYGYTF.

This clone was seen a few times. The chain couples TRBV5-1 to TRBJ2-7; D uncertain. Germline-derived CDR1 and CDR2 are SGHRS and YFSETQ. V was pared by 0 bases and J by 4 bases, with 2 bases between. The CDR3 totals 11 residues. The CDR3 bases are TGCGCCAGCAGCTTGGCTTACGAGCAGTACTTC. Translation gives CASSLAYEQYF.

The chain carries TRBV5-1 and TRBJ2-7; TRBD1 matches 10 bases. Trimming took 4 bases from V and 0 from J; bases not matched to a gene: 22. Germline lookup yields CDR1 SGHRS and CDR2 YFSETQ. The CDR3 spans 21 residues. The CDR3 DNA follows: TGCGCCAGCAGCCACCCCGGGACAGGGGCCCGCGGTCGTAGGGGCTCCTACGAGCAGTACTTC. Its translation: CASSHPGTGARGRRGSYEQYF.

J is TRBJ2-5 and V is TRBV5-6; 8 positions agree with TRBD2. The CDR3 length is 15 residues. CDR1 is SGHDT, CDR2 YYEEEE, per germline. The ends lost 0 bases at V and 1 base at J; junction bases unmatched: 2. The CDR3 nucleotides read TGTGCCAGCAGCTTGGCGGGGGGGGCCCAAGAGACCCAGTACTTC. Translated: CASSLAGGAQETQYF.

This chain connects TRBV9 to TRBJ1-3, with D unclear. Germline CDR1 reads SGDLS; CDR2 reads YYNGEE. This CDR3 spans 18 amino acids. V lost 3 bases and J 0 bases, leaving 19 bases between the germline ends. The CDR3 reads CASSARTAGSSSGNTIYF. The CDR3 DNA sequence: TGTGCCAGCAGCGCTCGGACTGCCGGATCTAGCTCTGGAAACACCATATATTTT.

The chain carries TRBV7-2 and TRBJ2-7, with D perhaps TRBD2 (6 bases). This CDR3 is built from 16 residues. Trimming took off 5 bases at V and 0 bases at J, with 17 bases between the two ends. Germline loops: CDR1 SGHTA, CDR2 FQGNSA. CDR3 sequence: CASSPGWGDPSYEQYF. CDR3 bases: TGTGCCAGCAGCCCCGGGTGGGGGGACCCCTCCTACGAGCAGTACTTC.

The chain couples TRBV7-9 to TRBJ1-1; a possible D gene is TRBD1 (6 bases). This CDR3 contains 16 residues. Trimming left V 1 base short and J 4 bases short, with 16 bases between. Germline V gene data show CDR1 as SEHNR and CDR2 as FQNEAQ (reference sequence). The CDR3 DNA follows: TGTGCCAGCAGCTTAGGGGGGGGGCGGGAGGTCACTGAAGCTTTCTTT. Its translation is CASSLGGGREVTEAFF.

This chain connects TRBV5-1 to TRBJ2-1, with D possibly being TRBD2 (6 bases). This CDR3 is built from 15 residues. The ends were cut back, 2 bases at V and 5 bases at J, with 14 bases in the middle. The V gene's germline CDR1 is SGHRS and CDR2 YFSETQ. The CDR3 nucleotides read TGCGCCAGCAGCTTCACGGGGGACCTCCACAATGAGCAGTTCTTC. Its translation: CASSFTGDLHNEQFF.

The chain links TRBV6-5 to TRBJ2-7; TRBD1 aligns across 7 bases. The ends lost 5 bases at V and 6 bases at J; junction bases unmatched: 7. The CDR3 is made up of 13 amino acids. Germline CDR1 reads MNHEY; CDR2 reads SVGAGI. The CDR3 protein is CASSRTGWAEQYF. CDR3 nucleotides: TGTGCCAGCAGTCGGACAGGCTGGGCCGAGCAGTACTTC.

The chain employs TRBV5-6 and TRBJ2-3; TRBD2 might be the D (6 bases). Trimming took 4 bases from V and 10 from J, leaving 19 bases between them. This CDR3 has 14 amino acids. Germline V gene lookup returns CDR1 SGHDT and CDR2 YYEEEE. The CDR3 loop reads CASSRGTLGLAQYF. The CDR3 region has the DNA TGTGCCAGCAGCCGCGGGACTTTGGGATTGGCGCAGTATTTT.

For the CDR3, the DNA is TGTGCCAGCAGCCGCTTCAGCTCTGGAAACACCATATATTTT. Its protein product is CASSRFSSGNTIYF. The chain links TRBV5-6 to TRBJ1-3; D gene ambiguous. The germline gives CDR1 SGHDT, CDR2 YYEEEE. This CDR3 spans 14 amino acids. The germline V and J ends were trimmed by 4 bases and 0 bases, with 8 bases remaining between them.

This clone was counted once. The rearrangement joins TRBV11-2 to TRBJ1-4; D gene unclear. Between the trimmed V and J ends, which lost 0 bases and 3 bases, there was a span of 8 bases. The CDR3 contains 15 residues. Germline CDR1 reads SGHAT; CDR2 reads FQNNGV. The CDR3 sequence: CASSLEPGANEKLFF. The CDR3 coding sequence is TGTGCCAGCAGCTTAGAGCCCGGGGCTAATGAAAAACTGTTTTTT.

The table lists this clone with a few counts. J is TRBJ2-5 and V is TRBV6-5; 12 bases align to TRBD2. Germline-derived CDR1 and CDR2 are MNHEY and SVGAGI. The CDR3 is 15 amino acids. Trimming removed 2 bases from V and 4 bases from J; junction bases left unmatched: 2. CDR3 region: CASSYLAGGIETQYF. Here the CDR3 DNA reads TGTGCCAGCAGTTACCTAGCGGGGGGGATAGAGACCCAGTACTTC.

CDR3 protein: CASSELSGEETQYF. The CDR3 DNA is TGTGCCAGCAGTGAACTGTCAGGGGAAGAGACCCAGTACTTC. The chain uses TRBV2 and TRBJ2-5; maybe TRBD1 (6 bases). This CDR3 is 14 amino acids long. CDR1 SNHLY and CDR2 FYNNEI come from the germline V gene. Trimming cost V 2 bases and J 3 bases, with 10 bases left between them.

The genes are TRBV7-9 and TRBJ1-4; perhaps TRBD1 as D (5 bases). CDR1 is SEHNR and CDR2 is FQNEAQ in the germline V gene (reference sequence). Trimming pared 3 bases from V and 5 bases from J, leaving 13 bases between. CDR3 size: 15 residues. This CDR3 reads CASSFLGTLNEKLFF. CDR3 in DNA: TGTGCCAGCAGCTTTCTCGGGACTCTCAATGAAAAACTGTTTTTT.

The chain joins TRBV27 to TRBJ2-7, with TRBD1 matching over 10 bases. The V gene's germline CDR1 is MNHEY and CDR2 SMNVEV (reference sequence). The CDR3 spans 15 residues. V was clipped by 5 bases and J by 1 base; unmatched bases: 5. In nucleotides, the CDR3 is TGTGCCAGCAGTCGACAGGGGGCAGAATCCTACGAGCAGTACTTC. Protein: CASSRQGAESYEQYF.

This clone occurred once. The chain employs TRBV7-3 and TRBJ2-7, with 10 bases lining up with TRBD1. The CDR3 loop spans 17 amino acids. The V gene end was trimmed by 1 base and the J gene end by 6 bases; junction bases not matched to a gene: 12. Looked up from germline, CDR1 is SGHTA and CDR2 is FQGTGA. As DNA, the CDR3 is TGTGCCAGCAGCTTAAAGCCGACAGGGGGCGCGTTCGGCGAGCAGTACTTC. Protein product: CASSLKPTGGAFGEQYF.

This sequence joins TRBV7-3 and TRBJ2-3, with D possibly TRBD2 on 6 matching bases. V gave up 4 bases and J gave up 11 bases, with 16 bases separating them. There are 13 residues in the CDR3. Germline values: CDR1 SGHTA, CDR2 FQGTGA. The CDR3 coding sequence is TGTGCCAGCAGCTCCCCCGGGGGACCCAAGCAGTATTTT. Amino acid sequence: CASSSPGGPKQYF.

In the case of this clone: This sample includes further DNA sequences coding for the same CDR3. The chain uses TRBV2 and TRBJ1-1; TRBD1 matches 9 bases. With 8 bases clipped from V and 1 base from J, the junction kept 2 bases outside the gene matches. Germline V gene data show CDR1 as SNHLY and CDR2 as FYNNEI. This CDR3 contains 13 residues. This CDR3 reads CASSGQGNTEAFF. For the CDR3, the DNA is TGTGCCAGCTCGGGACAGGGGAACACTGAAGCTTTCTTT.

The chain uses TRBV6-5 and TRBJ2-7; maybe TRBD1 (6 bases). The V end lost 0 bases, the J end lost 4 bases, and 10 bases lay between the germline ends. This CDR3 spans 14 amino acids. The V gene's germline CDR1 is MNHEY and CDR2 SVGAGI. DNA for the CDR3: TGTGCCAGCAGTTACTCCGGCAGGGGTTACGAGCAGTACTTC. It specifies CASSYSGRGYEQYF.